The TCR beta chain described here comes from a study of cytomegalovirus exposure and HLA in healthy donors. Study conclusions and caveats: Roughly even sequencing depth across donors was the assumption behind the presence/absence analyses.

This CDR3 comprises 13 residues. Germline CDR1 is SGHTS and CDR2 is YDEGEE. Trimming took 0 bases from V and 6 from J, leaving 10 bases between them. PCR was performed using 60 Vbeta and 13 Jbeta primers. Libraries were prepared by immunoSEQ multiplex PCR; TCRdb keeps only in-frame clonotypes and omits some of them. The sample consists of about 220,000 clones, less than 85% of them appearing once. At sampling all donors were nominally healthy, likely with unrecorded immune exposures. Regarding this clone: The antigen remains undetermined.

This chain joins TRBV5-8 and TRBJ2-7; D uncertain. The origin of this receptor is a man in his late teens or twenties in good health and CMV-seronegative. The sequenced material came from PBMCs. CDR3 protein: CASSLDSSLEQYF. CDR3 DNA: TGTGCCAGCAGCTTGGATAGTTCCCTCGAGCAGTACTTC.